This T cell receptor beta chain came from a study of PD-L1 blockade in urothelial cancer. Study-wide context: Blood gave a median about 150,000 T cells.

CDR3 length equals 13 residues. Germline V gives CDR1 MNHEY, CDR2 SMNVEV (reference sequence). V lost 4 bases and J lost 11; bases outside the gene matches: 9. TCRdb's copy holds only in-frame clones and misses some; the assay was immunoSEQ multiplex PCR. There are under 30,000 clones in the sample; approximately 89% occur only once, and 3.1% lies in the top ten. This TCR came from a man aged 50 or older with urothelial cancer. This material consisted of PBMCs, taken around atezolizumab (anti-PD-L1) treatment. This chain uses TRBV27 with TRBJ1-1; 8 bases are shared with TRBD1. CDR3 coding DNA: TGTGCCAGCAGTTCAAACAGGGGGATGGGGGCTTTCTTT. Residues: CASSSNRGMGAFF.